The clone carrying this T cell receptor (beta chain) was recorded only once. Its antigen remains unidentified. This sample is drawn from a study of cytomegalovirus exposure and HLA in healthy donors. Study context: Researchers previously reported finding roughly 120 million unique TCR beta sequences from some 180 million T cells. General study findings and limits: Follow-up analysis later connected one missense variant in DCLRE1C with trimming of TCR beta V- and J-genes. Rare TCR sequences dominated, though some public TCRs recurred in many donors.

V gave up 0 bases and J gave up 4 bases, with 12 bases separating them. The CDR3 extends over 16 amino acids. Germline V lookup: CDR1 KGHSH, CDR2 LQKENI. A multiplex PCR was run with 60 Vbeta primers and 13 Jbeta primers. Data came from immunoSEQ multiplex PCR; TCRdb stores just in-frame clones and leaves some out. The sample has 95,000 or so clones, around 70% seen once. The sequence was obtained from a woman between 45 and 60 years old in good health and CMV-seropositive. Input material: PBMCs. The V and J genes are TRBV18 and TRBJ2-2, with a possible D match to TRBD1 (5 bases). CDR3 residues: CASSPPRATGTGELFF. CDR3 sequence (DNA): TGTGCCAGCTCACCACCCAGGGCAACGGGCACCGGGGAGCTGTTTTTT.